A single sample gave rise to the 17 T cell receptor beta chains below, sequenced in a study of control samples from healthy donors and cancer patients. Sequencing was performed with immunoSEQ multiplex PCR; in TCRdb, only in-frame clones are kept and a portion is missing. Among 150,000 to 200,000 clones, 70% to 90% were seen once, and the ten largest hold about 11%. The sequencing sample was made of blood. These receptor sequences come from a young man in good health.

The rearrangement links TRBV13 to TRBJ2-3; a possible D gene is TRBD2 (6 bases). Germline V gene sequence: CDR1 PRHDT, CDR2 FYEKMQ (reference sequence). Trimming stripped 0 bases from V and 11 bases from J, with 15 bases between. The CDR3 consists of 14 residues. The DNA of the CDR3 is TGTGCCAGCAGCTTAGGCCTCGGGGACTTCTGGCAGTATTTT. Its translation is CASSLGLGDFWQYF.

This chain joins TRBV3-1 (or the pseudogene TRBV3-2) and TRBJ1-2; D not resolved. Germline loops: CDR1 LGHDT, CDR2 YNNKEL (reference sequence). Trimming stripped 3 bases from V and 8 bases from J, with 7 bases between. The CDR3 sequence is 11 residues long. The CDR3 loop is CASSQGLGYTF. The CDR3 coding sequence is TGTGCCAGCAGCCAGGGTTTAGGCTACACCTTC.

V is TRBV6-5 and J is TRBJ2-3, with 8 bases matching TRBD2. Looked up from germline, CDR1 is MNHEY and CDR2 is SVGAGI. The CDR3 covers 15 residues. V lost 5 bases and J lost 2; bases outside the gene matches: 6. CDR3 loop: CASSPRLANTDTQYF. The DNA for the CDR3 is TGTGCCAGCAGTCCTCGACTAGCGAACACAGATACGCAGTATTTT.

The chain employs TRBV9 and TRBJ2-5; tentative D call: TRBD2 (5 bases). This CDR3 has 13 residues. Trimming pared 4 bases from V and 6 bases from J, leaving 13 bases between. CDR1 and CDR2 (germline): SGDLS, YYNGEE. The CDR3 reads CASSLDSGKTQYF. In DNA, the CDR3 is TGTGCCAGCAGCCTAGACTCCGGGAAGACCCAGTACTTC.

Only one count was recorded for this clone. This chain connects TRBV6-5 to TRBJ1-4; D call uncertain. Germline CDR1 and CDR2: MNHEY and SVGAGI. This CDR3 is built from 15 residues. Trimming cost V 11 bases and J 0 bases, with 16 bases left between them. The CDR3 region is CAPYAAVSTNEKLFF. CDR3 nucleotides: TGTGCCCCCTATGCGGCGGTCTCAACTAATGAAAAACTGTTTTTT.

The genes are TRBV6-1 and TRBJ1-5; D remains unclear. The CDR3 runs to 14 residues. Germline values: CDR1 MNHNS, CDR2 SASEGT. Trimming removed 2 bases from V and 5 bases from J, with 10 bases in between. In DNA, the CDR3 is TGTGCCAGCAGTGAATTGGGGTCCGATCAGCCCCAGCATTTT. Amino acids: CASSELGSDQPQHF.

The chain joins TRBV28 to TRBJ1-4; D uncertain. Per the germline V gene, CDR1 is MDHEN and CDR2 is SYDVKM. This CDR3 contains 12 residues. The V and J ends lost 1 base and 5 bases respectively, with 2 bases between them. This CDR3 is CASSLLNEKLFF. The CDR3 DNA follows: TGTGCCAGCAGTTTATTAAATGAAAAACTGTTTTTT.

V gene TRBV7-6 combines with J gene TRBJ2-5, with 7 bases fitting TRBD2. The CDR3 is 15 residues long. Germline V gene data show CDR1 as SGHVS and CDR2 as FNYEAQ. Trimming cost V 5 bases and J 5 bases; bases outside gene matches: 11. The CDR3 DNA reads TGTGCCAGCAGCCCCGGACTAGAGAGGATTGAGACCCAGTACTTC. Its protein is CASSPGLERIETQYF. Looking up the rest from reference TRBV7-6 and TRBJ2-5 gives the full variable domain: GAGVSQSPRYKVTKRGQDVALRCDPISGHVSLYWYRQALGQGPEFLTYFNYEAQQDKSGLPNDRFSAERPEGSISTLTIQRTEQRDSAMYRCASSPGLERIETQYFGPGTRLLVL.

The J gene is TRBJ2-7, the V gene TRBV7-2; the D is unclear. The CDR3 consists of 12 residues. Germline V gene sequence: CDR1 SGHTA, CDR2 FQGNSA. Trimming pared 2 bases from V and 5 bases from J, leaving 7 bases between. The CDR3 sequence is CASSLKGHEQYF. The DNA of the CDR3 is TGTGCCAGCAGCTTAAAAGGGCACGAGCAGTACTTC.

The V and J genes are TRBV6-5 and TRBJ2-1, with 12 nucleotides matching TRBD2. This CDR3 is built from 14 residues. Germline assignment: CDR1 MNHEY and CDR2 SVGAGI. V was clipped by 7 bases and J by 8 bases; unmatched bases: 6. The CDR3: CASKGASGRDEQFF. The CDR3 coding sequence is TGTGCCAGCAAGGGGGCTAGCGGGAGGGATGAGCAGTTCTTC.

The chain carries TRBV28 and TRBJ1-2, with D hard to call. CDR1 and CDR2 from the germline V gene are MDHEN and SYDVKM. There are 12 residues in the CDR3. V was pared by 5 bases and J by 8 bases, with 12 bases between. CDR3 nucleotides: TGTGCCAGCAGTGGTCAACCGCAGGGCTACACCTTC. Translated: CASSGQPQGYTF.

A few counts support this clone. The chain couples TRBV6-6 to TRBJ2-1, with 7 bases lining up with TRBD2. Trimming cost V 6 bases and J 6 bases; bases outside gene matches: 14. The germline gives CDR1 MNHNY, CDR2 SVGAGI (reference sequence). There are 16 residues in the CDR3. DNA for the CDR3: TGTGCCAGCAGCCCGGGAGTGGGAGGGCCCGCCAATGAGCAGTTCTTC. Translation: CASSPGVGGPANEQFF.

This sequence joins TRBV29-1 and TRBJ1-5; unclear D gene. V was trimmed by 7 bases and J by 0 bases, leaving 7 bases between them. This CDR3 comprises 12 residues. The germline V gene has CDR1 SQVTM and CDR2 ANQGSEA. CDR3 residues: CSATYSNQPQHF. CDR3 sequence (DNA): TGCAGCGCGACCTATAGCAATCAGCCCCAGCATTTT.

The chain links TRBV5-5 to TRBJ1-3; TRBD1 agrees at 7 bases. With V trimmed by 5 bases and J by 0 bases, 5 bases remained unmatched. The CDR3 length is 15 residues. Germline values: CDR1 SGHKS, CDR2 YYEKEE (reference sequence). CDR3 DNA sequence: TGTGCCAGCAGTTCTGGGACAGCCTCTGGAAACACCATATATTTT. It specifies CASSSGTASGNTIYF.

The CDR3 nucleotides are TGTGCCAGCAGTACCTTGGCGGGGCCTGACCTGTACCAAGAGACCCAGTACTTC. Translated: CASSTLAGPDLYQETQYF. This chain uses TRBV2 with TRBJ2-5; TRBD2 is a possible D gene (6 bases). Trimming removed 5 bases at V and 0 bases at J, with 22 bases between. Germline CDR1 SNHLY, CDR2 FYNNEI. This CDR3 region has 18 residues.

The rearrangement links TRBV24-1 to TRBJ2-1; possibly TRBD2 for D (6 bases). With 2 bases removed from V and 5 bases from J, the gap between germline ends came to 12 bases. Germline lookup yields CDR1 KGHDR and CDR2 SFDVKD. The CDR3 consists of 15 residues. CDR3: CATSDSGGLDNEQFF. CDR3 in DNA: TGTGCCACCAGTGATTCTGGAGGGTTAGACAATGAGCAGTTCTTC.

CDR3 DNA sequence: TGTGCCAGCACCCGGGACAGACTCATTCAGTACTTC. Encoded protein: CASTRDRLIQYF. This chain joins TRBV12-3 or TRBV12-4 and TRBJ2-4; TRBD1 matches 7 bases. The V segment lost 7 bases and the J segment 9 bases; nucleotides outside the gene matches: 6. The length of the CDR3 is 12 residues.